These T cell receptor beta chains were read from a single sample in a study of T cell changes during pregnancy in multiple sclerosis. The protocol was immunoSEQ multiplex PCR, while the TCRdb copy is restricted to in-frame clones and leaves out a portion. The sample carries tens of thousands of clones, about 92% recorded once. The specimen comprised peripheral blood, sampled in the second trimester of pregnancy. The receptors derive from a female donor with multiple sclerosis, enrolled in a pregnancy study. Both conserved end residues are part of each CDR3. The D gene is left open where the match is weak. Only part of the rows carry a size: once, few, many, or a class if the clone is expanded.

v_gene	abundance	d_gene	j_gene	CDR3aa	CDR3nt
TRBV4-2	-	TRBD2	TRBJ2-1	CASSLLSDSGGGNEQFF	TGTGCCAGCAGCCTACTAAGTGATAGCGGGGGAGGGAATGAGCAGTTCTTC
TRBV25-1	once	-	TRBJ2-5	CASRGGLHDETQYF	TGTGCCAGCAGGGGCGGGCTACACGACGAGACCCAGTACTTC
TRBV27	-	-	TRBJ1-6	CASSFAVSNSPLHF	TGTGCCAGCAGTTTCGCAGTTTCTAATTCACCCCTCCACTTT
TRBV11-2	-	-	TRBJ1-1	CASSWARANTEAFF	TGTGCCAGCAGCTGGGCCAGGGCGAACACTGAAGCTTTCTTT
TRBV6-1	-	TRBD2	TRBJ2-1	CASIAGLAVGNEQFF	TGTGCCAGCATCGCGGGACTAGCGGTAGGTAATGAGCAGTTCTTC
TRBV12-2	once	-	TRBJ1-2	CARTLGVNYGYTF	TGTGCAAGGACGTTAGGGGTAAACTATGGCTACACCTTC
TRBV7-2	-	-	TRBJ1-5	CASSLGGMNQPQHF	TGTGCCAGCAGCTTAGGAGGGATGAATCAGCCCCAGCATTTT
TRBV19	-	-	TRBJ1-1	CASTSSGFGEAFF	TGTGCCAGTACTTCCTCGGGTTTCGGAGAAGCTTTCTTT
TRBV4-2	once	-	TRBJ1-2	CASSQDQMTGTNGYTF	TGTGCCAGCAGCCAAGATCAAATGACAGGAACCAATGGCTACACCTTC
TRBV4-2	-	-	TRBJ2-1	CASSQAPLVYNEQFF	TGTGCCAGCAGCCAAGCCCCGCTAGTTTACAATGAGCAGTTCTTC
TRBV13	-	TRBD1	TRBJ2-1	CASSPGQVNEQFF	TGTGCCAGCAGCCCTGGACAGGTCAATGAGCAGTTCTTC
TRBV7-9	-	-	TRBJ2-5	CASSSSRGETQYF	TGTGCCAGCAGCTCTTCCCGGGGAGAGACCCAGTACTTC
TRBV7-9	-	-	TRBJ1-6	CASSHGQNFNSPLHF	TGTGCCAGCAGCCACGGACAGAATTTTAATTCACCCCTCCACTTT
TRBV7-2	-	-	TRBJ1-5	CASSQSGSGIQPQHF	TGTGCCAGCAGCCAAAGCGGGTCCGGGATCCAGCCCCAGCATTTT
TRBV19	-	TRBD1	TRBJ2-5	CASSPGTGAATQYF	TGTGCCAGTAGTCCTGGGACAGGGGCCGCGACCCAGTACTTC
TRBV6-5	-	TRBD1	TRBJ1-2	CASSYSTGYGYTF	TGTGCCAGCAGTTACTCGACAGGGTATGGCTACACCTTC
TRBV28	-	TRBD1	TRBJ2-3	CASSLGQGRTDTQYF	TGTGCCAGCAGTTTGGGACAGGGACGAACAGATACGCAGTATTTT
TRBV7-8	-	-	TRBJ1-2	CASTQAGGRYGYTF	TGTGCCAGCACCCAGGCTGGGGGCCGCTATGGCTACACCTTC
TRBV9	-	-	TRBJ1-2	CASSVRAGRNYGYTF	TGTGCCAGCAGCGTACGGGCAGGGCGGAACTATGGCTACACCTTC
TRBV7-8	once	TRBD1	TRBJ1-1	CASSTGTGWLGTEAFF	TGTGCCAGCAGCACCGGGACAGGGTGGTTGGGGACTGAAGCTTTCTTT
TRBV12-5	-	TRBD1	TRBJ1-4	CASGLGNRGEKLFF	TGTGCTAGTGGTTTGGGGAACAGGGGCGAAAAACTGTTTTTT
TRBV27	-	-	TRBJ2-7	CASSLPLGEQYF	TGTGCCAGCAGTTTACCCCTCGGCGAGCAGTACTTC
TRBV7-7	-	-	TRBJ2-2	CASSLIQGWAGELFF	TGTGCTAGCAGCTTAATCCAGGGATGGGCCGGGGAGCTGTTTTTT
TRBV7-2	-	-	TRBJ1-5	CASSRTGHFNQPQHF	TGTGCCAGCAGCCGAACGGGACACTTCAATCAGCCCCAGCATTTT
TRBV6-1	-	TRBD2	TRBJ2-7	CASSGGGWYF	TGTGCCAGCAGTGGCGGGGGTTGGTACTTC
TRBV5-4	-	-	TRBJ2-5	CASSLVGVGETQYF	TGTGCCAGCAGCTTGGTAGGAGTCGGTGAGACCCAGTACTTC
TRBV15	once	-	TRBJ1-5	CATSVGVNQPQHF	TGTGCCACCAGTGTGGGCGTCAATCAGCCCCAGCATTTT
TRBV30	-	-	TRBJ2-1	CAWRGLDYEQFF	TGTGCCTGGAGGGGGCTAGACTATGAGCAGTTCTTC
TRBV7-8	-	-	TRBJ2-1	CASSLARTTASEQFF	TGTGCCAGCAGCTTAGCTCGGACTACCGCAAGTGAGCAGTTCTTC
TRBV13	-	TRBD1	TRBJ1-2	CASSPAGQNYGYTF	TGTGCCAGCAGCCCCGCGGGACAGAACTATGGCTACACCTTC
TRBV10-3	-	TRBD1	TRBJ1-2	CAISESELGQGQTGYTF	TGTGCCATCAGTGAGTCGGAACTGGGACAGGGTCAAACCGGCTACACCTTC
TRBV4-2	-	-	TRBJ2-7	CASSQFGQPYEQYF	TGTGCCAGCAGCCAATTTGGACAGCCCTACGAGCAGTACTTC
TRBV5-5	once	TRBD1	TRBJ2-7	CASSGTAAYEQYF	TGTGCCAGCAGTGGGACAGCAGCCTACGAGCAGTACTTC
TRBV2	-	-	TRBJ1-4	CASKGGANEKLFF	TGTGCCAGCAAAGGTGGAGCTAATGAAAAACTGTTTTTT
TRBV27	-	TRBD1	TRBJ1-1	CASSPRQGAMNTEAFF	TGTGCCAGCAGTCCGCGACAGGGCGCTATGAACACTGAAGCTTTCTTT
TRBV7-9	-	-	TRBJ1-4	CASTTARDIEKLFF	TGTGCCAGCACCACTGCTCGGGACATTGAAAAACTGTTTTTT
TRBV27	-	-	TRBJ2-2	CASSLIQGAGELFF	TGTGCCAGCAGTTTAATACAGGGTGCCGGGGAGCTGTTTTTT
TRBV2	-	TRBD1	TRBJ2-7	CASRRDSPSYEQYF	TGTGCCAGCAGAAGGGACAGCCCCTCCTACGAGCAGTACTTC
TRBV19	-	TRBD1	TRBJ1-6	CASSIRQGESSYNSPLHF	TGTGCCAGTAGTATTCGGCAGGGGGAAAGCTCCTATAATTCACCCCTCCACTTT
TRBV7-3	-	TRBD1	TRBJ2-2	CASSQTGVPGELFF	TGTGCCAGCAGCCAAACAGGGGTCCCCGGGGAGCTGTTTTTT
TRBV25-1	-	-	TRBJ2-3	CASSAPSTDTQYF	TGTGCCAGCAGTGCCCCTAGCACAGATACGCAGTATTTT
TRBV2	-	-	TRBJ1-3	CASHTGQRNTIYF	TGTGCCAGTCATACAGGGCAGCGAAACACCATATATTTT
TRBV7-2	-	-	TRBJ1-2	CASSPGGTDGYTF	TGTGCCAGCAGCCCCGGCGGGACCGATGGCTACACCTTC
TRBV7-9	-	TRBD2	TRBJ2-7	CASSAPGGSSYEQYF	TGTGCCAGCAGCGCCCCCGGGGGGAGCTCCTACGAGCAGTACTTC
TRBV15	-	-	TRBJ1-2	CATRQAGELDGYTF	TGTGCCACCAGGCAGGCAGGGGAGTTAGATGGCTACACCTTC
TRBV30	-	-	TRBJ1-2	CAWSSAGTNYGYTF	TGTGCCTGGAGTTCAGCAGGAACTAACTATGGCTACACCTTC
TRBV6-6	once	-	TRBJ2-5	CASSYPTELQETQYF	TGTGCCAGCAGTTACCCGACAGAGCTACAAGAGACCCAGTACTTC
TRBV6-5	-	TRBD1	TRBJ1-2	CASSPRQGETYGYTF	TGTGCCAGCAGCCCACGACAGGGGGAGACCTATGGCTACACCTTC